A selection of T cell receptor beta chains follows, all from one sample in a study of breast tumors, draining lymph nodes, adjacent tissues. Via MiXCR, TCRdb re-called the multiplex PCR reads, giving one row per CDR3 protein. Altogether tens of thousands of distinct CDR3 sequences are present, under 30% being singletons, with the ten largest covering 6.5% to 8%. Material: breast tumor tissue. Every receptor here comes from a female donor with breast cancer. Some clones in this sample may be carry-over from other donors' samples. CDR3s leave out the opening cysteine and the closing phenylalanine or tryptophan. A D gene is named only where the DNA matches it firmly.

d_gene | j_gene | v_gene | CDR3aa
TRBD1 | TRBJ2-6 | TRBV19 | ASSLEGGQDALLRANVLT
. | TRBJ1-2 | TRBV27 | ASSLGPLEGYT
. | TRBJ1-1 | TRBV2 | ASTGHRGAF
. | TRBJ2-7 | TRBV24-1 | ATSDSGRGDEQY
. | TRBJ2-5 | TRBV20-1 | SFCPWGQETQY
. | TRBJ2-7 | TRBV6-6 | ASSSFQGPGEQY
. | TRBJ1-4 | TRBV5-8 | ASSIRDGNEKLF
. | TRBJ2-5 | TRBV29-1 | SVERQGGRTQY
TRBD2 | TRBJ2-1 | TRBV5-1 | ASSLEGLAGGGNEQF
TRBD1 | TRBJ2-7 | TRBV5-1 | ASSLRGTGGSYEQY
. | TRBJ2-5 | TRBV7-8 | ASSLGDRGETQY
. | TRBJ2-2 | TRBV6-6 | ASTTTGGGTGELF
. | TRBJ1-2 | TRBV7-9 | ASSLAGGAANYGYT
. | TRBJ2-7 | TRBV4-1 | ASSQLGDRVGPHRSYEQY
TRBD1 | TRBJ2-1 | TRBV5-1 | ASSFYRGPEKF
TRBD2 | TRBJ2-1 | TRBV10-3 | AISDPGLAGISSYNEQF
. | TRBJ1-5 | TRBV7-8 | ASSLALGNQPQH
. | TRBJ2-3 | TRBV7-3 | ASAAGSGTDTQY
TRBD1 | TRBJ1-6 | TRBV7-2 | ASSDITGANTGDRSPLH
. | TRBJ2-3 | TRBV5-4 | ASSLQGGGRTDTQY
. | TRBJ2-5 | TRBV25-1 | ASSVKQETQY
. | TRBJ2-7 | TRBV12-3/TRBV12-4 | ASSLSGDPYEQY
. | TRBJ2-6 | TRBV9 | ASSATGPTGANVLT
. | TRBJ2-2 | TRBV11-2 | ASSLVLGPGELF
TRBD2 | TRBJ2-7 | TRBV9 | ASSVGESAGGQLEQY
. | TRBJ2-3 | TRBV2 | ASSVVQSRGTQY
TRBD2 | TRBJ2-7 | TRBV11-2 | ASSATSGSCWEQY
. | TRBJ2-7 | TRBV7-2 | ASSLTRGAYEQY